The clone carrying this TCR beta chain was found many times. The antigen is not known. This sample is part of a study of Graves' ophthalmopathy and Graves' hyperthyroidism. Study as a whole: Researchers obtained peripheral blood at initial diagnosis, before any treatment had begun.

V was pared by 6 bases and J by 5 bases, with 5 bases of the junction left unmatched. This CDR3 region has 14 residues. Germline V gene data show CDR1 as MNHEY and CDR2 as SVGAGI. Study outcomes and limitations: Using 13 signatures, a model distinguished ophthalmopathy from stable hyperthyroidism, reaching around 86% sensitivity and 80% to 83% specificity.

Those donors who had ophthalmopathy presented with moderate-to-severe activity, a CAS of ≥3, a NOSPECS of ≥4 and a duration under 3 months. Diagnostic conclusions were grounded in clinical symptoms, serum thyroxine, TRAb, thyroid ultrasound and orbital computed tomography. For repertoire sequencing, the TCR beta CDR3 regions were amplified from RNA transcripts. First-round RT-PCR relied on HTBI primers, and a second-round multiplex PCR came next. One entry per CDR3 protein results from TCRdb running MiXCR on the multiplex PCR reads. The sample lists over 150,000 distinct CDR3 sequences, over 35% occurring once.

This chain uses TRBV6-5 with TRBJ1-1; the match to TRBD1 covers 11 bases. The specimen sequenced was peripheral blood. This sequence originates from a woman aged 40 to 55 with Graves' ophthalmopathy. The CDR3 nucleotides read TGTGCCAGCAGGTCCGGGACAGGGGGAACTGAAGCTTTCTTT. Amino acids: CASRSGTGGTEAFF.